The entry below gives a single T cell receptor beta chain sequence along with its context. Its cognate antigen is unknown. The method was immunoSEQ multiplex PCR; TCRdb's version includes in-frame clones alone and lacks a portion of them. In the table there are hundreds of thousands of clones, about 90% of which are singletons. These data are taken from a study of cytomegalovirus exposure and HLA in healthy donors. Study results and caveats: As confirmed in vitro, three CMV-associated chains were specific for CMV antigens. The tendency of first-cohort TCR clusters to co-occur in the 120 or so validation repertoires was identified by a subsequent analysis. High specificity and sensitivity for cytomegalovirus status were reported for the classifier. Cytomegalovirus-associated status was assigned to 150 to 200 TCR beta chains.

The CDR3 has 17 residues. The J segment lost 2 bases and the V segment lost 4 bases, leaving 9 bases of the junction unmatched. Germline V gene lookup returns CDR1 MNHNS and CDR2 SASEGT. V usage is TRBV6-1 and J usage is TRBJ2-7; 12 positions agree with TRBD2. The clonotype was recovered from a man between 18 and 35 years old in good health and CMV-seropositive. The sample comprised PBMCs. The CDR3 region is CASSGEGTSGRPYEQYF. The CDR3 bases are TGTGCCAGCAGTGGGGAAGGGACTAGCGGGCGCCCCTACGAGCAGTACTTC.